This TCR beta chain was recorded in a study of cytomegalovirus exposure and HLA in healthy donors. Overall study context: Of the donors genotyped, approximately 410 in all, about 80% fell in the Caucasian-associated ancestry cluster.

In germline, CDR1 is KGHSH, CDR2 LQKENI. This CDR3 is 14 amino acids long. The germline V and J ends were trimmed by 2 bases and 2 bases, with 8 bases remaining between them. PCR primers comprised 60 Vbeta and 13 Jbeta primers. The repertoire was sequenced with immunoSEQ multiplex PCR; TCRdb's copy has only in-frame clones and lacks some. The table has some 130,000 clones, roughly 79% seen once. This clone was found once. Its target is not known. Findings and limits, study-wide: Donors belonging to an Asian-associated ancestry cluster reportedly showed fewer N-insertions in productive TCRs than the roughly 670-donor mean, according to what a later analysis found. An analysis that was carried out later associated 16,951 TCR beta sequences with HLA alleles at 0.05 false discovery rate.

The rearrangement uses TRBV18 and TRBJ2-3, with a weak D call TRBD2 (6 bases). The origin of this receptor is a man aged 25-45 years in good health and CMV-seronegative. Sequences were obtained from PBMCs. Here the CDR3 DNA reads TGTGCCAGCTCACCAGCGGGGAACACAGATACGCAGTATTTT. Translating it yields CASSPAGNTDTQYF.